This is a list of T cell receptor beta chains from one sample in a study of blood T cells in healthy people across ages. TCRdb ran MiXCR on the 5' RACE reads and lists one entry per CDR3 protein. The sample includes approximately 1,700,000 distinct CDR3 sequences, around 42% seen only once; the top ten take more than 20%. Material: blood. The receptors come from a human donor in good health. The CDR3 runs from the conserved cysteine through the conserved F or W. D genes are given only for firm matches. Rows may omit the clone size; those that give it use once, few, many or a size class.

d_call: NA
j_call: TRBJ1-5
clone_size: NA
v_call: TRBV29-1
cdr3_aa: CSVGKIGADEQYNQPQHF
cdr3_nt: TGCAGCGTTGGGAAAATCGGGGCGGACGAGCAGTACAATCAGCCCCAGCATTTT

d_call: NA
j_call: TRBJ2-1
clone_size: few
v_call: TRBV7-2
cdr3_aa: CVSSPQQGGNEQFF
cdr3_nt: TGTGTCAGCAGCCCCCAGCAGGGGGGGAATGAGCAGTTCTTC

d_call: TRBD2
j_call: TRBJ2-1
clone_size: NA
v_call: TRBV7-9
cdr3_aa: CASSLGRGLLSYNEQFF
cdr3_nt: TGTGCCAGCAGCTTAGGGCGGGGGTTACTTTCCTACAATGAGCAGTTCTTC

d_call: TRBD1
j_call: TRBJ1-5
clone_size: few
v_call: TRBV12-3/TRBV12-4
cdr3_aa: CASSGQGVDQPQHF
cdr3_nt: TGTGCCAGCAGCGGACAGGGGGTGGATCAGCCCCAGCATTTT

d_call: NA
j_call: TRBJ2-1
clone_size: NA
v_call: TRBV29-1
cdr3_aa: CSATGAPPKINEQFF
cdr3_nt: TGCAGCGCAACTGGGGCACCCCCTAAAATAAATGAGCAGTTCTTC

d_call: NA
j_call: TRBJ2-3
clone_size: NA
v_call: TRBV12-3/TRBV12-4
cdr3_aa: CASRRGRENTDTQYF
cdr3_nt: TGTGCCAGCAGGAGGGGGCGGGAAAACACAGATACGCAGTATTTT

d_call: TRBD1
j_call: TRBJ2-7
clone_size: few
v_call: TRBV28
cdr3_aa: CASITEGAYEQYF
cdr3_nt: TGTGCCAGCATAACCGAGGGGGCTTACGAGCAGTACTTC

d_call: TRBD1
j_call: TRBJ2-7
clone_size: NA
v_call: TRBV20-1
cdr3_aa: CSAQRTGGAYEQYF
cdr3_nt: TGCAGTGCTCAAAGGACAGGGGGCGCGTACGAGCAGTACTTC

d_call: TRBD1
j_call: TRBJ2-5
clone_size: NA
v_call: TRBV6-1
cdr3_aa: CASRTTKRGQGQETQYF
cdr3_nt: TGTGCCAGCAGGACCACGAAGCGAGGACAGGGGCAAGAGACCCAGTACTTC

d_call: NA
j_call: TRBJ1-2
clone_size: NA
v_call: TRBV28
cdr3_aa: CASSLSNSPMGYTF
cdr3_nt: TGTGCCAGCAGTTTAAGTAACAGCCCTATGGGCTACACCTTC

d_call: TRBD2
j_call: TRBJ2-1
clone_size: many
v_call: TRBV20-1
cdr3_aa: CSALPLLAGGREQFF
cdr3_nt: TGCAGTGCCCTCCCTCTATTAGCGGGGGGGAGAGAGCAGTTCTTC

d_call: NA
j_call: TRBJ1-1
clone_size: many
v_call: TRBV15
cdr3_aa: CATSLNRVNTEAFF
cdr3_nt: TGTGCCACCAGCCTGAACAGGGTGAACACTGAAGCTTTCTTT

d_call: NA
j_call: TRBJ2-3
clone_size: NA
v_call: TRBV28
cdr3_aa: CASSLPRVEVTDTQYF
cdr3_nt: TGTGCCAGCAGCCTCCCCCGGGTCGAAGTCACAGATACGCAGTATTTT

d_call: NA
j_call: TRBJ2-7
clone_size: NA
v_call: TRBV7-2
cdr3_aa: CASSSPVGEQYF
cdr3_nt: TGTGCCAGCAGTTCCCCCGTGGGGGAGCAGTACTTC

d_call: NA
j_call: TRBJ2-1
clone_size: NA
v_call: TRBV9
cdr3_aa: CASSVDSKNSYNEQFF
cdr3_nt: TGTGCCAGCAGCGTAGACTCTAAGAATTCCTACAATGAGCAGTTCTTC

d_call: NA
j_call: TRBJ1-2
clone_size: many
v_call: TRBV29-1
cdr3_aa: CSVVDGYTF
cdr3_nt: TGCAGCGTTGTTGATGGCTACACCTTC

d_call: NA
j_call: TRBJ1-2
clone_size: once
v_call: TRBV6-1
cdr3_aa: CASSEASYTF
cdr3_nt: TGTGCCAGCAGTGAAGCCAGCTACACCTTC

d_call: NA
j_call: TRBJ1-2
clone_size: NA
v_call: TRBV12-3/TRBV12-4
cdr3_aa: CASSLNSINYGYTF
cdr3_nt: TGTGCCAGCAGTTTAAATAGCATTAACTATGGTTACACCTTC

d_call: NA
j_call: TRBJ1-1
clone_size: few
v_call: TRBV9
cdr3_aa: CASSPRTVPTEAFF
cdr3_nt: TGTGCCAGCAGCCCCAGGACAGTCCCAACTGAAGCTTTCTTT

d_call: TRBD1
j_call: TRBJ2-7
clone_size: NA
v_call: TRBV6-4
cdr3_aa: CASSEIGQGYEQYF
cdr3_nt: TGTGCCAGCAGTGAAATTGGACAGGGCTACGAGCAGTACTTC

d_call: NA
j_call: TRBJ2-1
clone_size: NA
v_call: TRBV7-7
cdr3_aa: CASTFRQLYNEQFF
cdr3_nt: TGTGCCAGCACCTTTAGACAGCTATACAATGAGCAGTTCTTC

d_call: NA
j_call: TRBJ2-1
clone_size: NA
v_call: TRBV4-2
cdr3_aa: CASSQELEPGPYNEQFF
cdr3_nt: TGTGCCAGCAGCCAAGAGCTGGAACCGGGACCTTACAATGAGCAGTTCTTC

d_call: TRBD2
j_call: TRBJ2-1
clone_size: NA
v_call: TRBV7-8
cdr3_aa: CASSPQTSGGYYNEQFF
cdr3_nt: TGTGCCAGCAGCCCCCAGACTAGCGGGGGATATTACAATGAGCAGTTCTTC

d_call: NA
j_call: TRBJ2-7
clone_size: NA
v_call: TRBV7-2
cdr3_aa: CASSLGGVALYEQYF
cdr3_nt: TGTGCCAGCAGCTTAGGGGGGGTTGCGCTCTACGAGCAGTACTTC

d_call: NA
j_call: TRBJ2-3
clone_size: NA
v_call: TRBV20-1
cdr3_aa: CSGLALGGTDTQYF
cdr3_nt: TGCAGTGGTCTAGCCCTAGGGGGCACAGATACGCAGTATTTT

d_call: NA
j_call: TRBJ1-1
clone_size: once
v_call: TRBV6-5
cdr3_aa: CASNLLTKMDTEAFF
cdr3_nt: TGTGCCAGCAATCTACTGACAAAGATGGACACTGAAGCTTTCTTT

d_call: NA
j_call: TRBJ2-6
clone_size: NA
v_call: TRBV4-3
cdr3_aa: CASSQADSPTYSGANVLTF
cdr3_nt: TGCGCCAGCAGCCAGGCGGACAGCCCGACGTACTCTGGGGCCAACGTCCTGACTTTC

d_call: TRBD2
j_call: TRBJ2-3
clone_size: few
v_call: TRBV4-1
cdr3_aa: CASSPAGTGTSRSDTQYF
cdr3_nt: TGCGCCAGCAGCCCGGCGGGAACCGGGACTAGCCGCTCAGATACGCAGTATTTT

d_call: NA
j_call: TRBJ1-1
clone_size: few
v_call: TRBV6-6
cdr3_aa: CASSNLQGLNTEAFF
cdr3_nt: TGTGCCAGCAGTAATCTGCAGGGGCTGAACACTGAAGCTTTCTTT

d_call: NA
j_call: TRBJ2-6
clone_size: few
v_call: TRBV12-3/TRBV12-4
cdr3_aa: CASSFWGSEANVLTF
cdr3_nt: TGTGCCAGCAGTTTCTGGGGATCTGAGGCCAACGTCCTGACTTTC

d_call: NA
j_call: TRBJ2-1
clone_size: few
v_call: TRBV27
cdr3_aa: CASSLSTIPNEQFF
cdr3_nt: TGTGCCAGCAGTTTATCCACTATCCCCAATGAGCAGTTCTTC

d_call: NA
j_call: TRBJ2-6
clone_size: NA
v_call: TRBV3-1
cdr3_aa: CASSQTAAGANVLTF
cdr3_nt: TGTGCCAGCTCTCAGACGGCGGCTGGGGCCAACGTCCTGACTTTC

d_call: NA
j_call: TRBJ2-1
clone_size: many
v_call: TRBV12-3/TRBV12-4
cdr3_aa: CASSRTGSYNEQFF
cdr3_nt: TGTGCCAGCAGTCGGACGGGGTCCTACAATGAGCAGTTCTTC

d_call: TRBD2
j_call: TRBJ2-1
clone_size: NA
v_call: TRBV7-3
cdr3_aa: CASSRSGGLSGDEQFF
cdr3_nt: TGTGCCAGCAGCCGAAGCGGGGGACTATCTGGGGATGAGCAGTTCTTC

d_call: NA
j_call: TRBJ1-2
clone_size: few
v_call: TRBV27
cdr3_aa: CASRGSYYGYTF
cdr3_nt: TGTGCCAGCAGGGGGTCATACTATGGCTACACCTTC

d_call: TRBD1
j_call: TRBJ2-3
clone_size: few
v_call: TRBV4-3
cdr3_aa: CASSHFGTGLEDTQYF
cdr3_nt: TGCGCCAGCAGCCACTTCGGGACAGGGTTGGAAGATACGCAGTATTTT

d_call: TRBD1
j_call: TRBJ1-6
clone_size: NA
v_call: TRBV13
cdr3_aa: CASSSAGGRSPLHF
cdr3_nt: TGTGCCAGCAGCTCCGCAGGGGGCCGCTCACCCCTCCACTTT

d_call: NA
j_call: TRBJ1-5
clone_size: few
v_call: TRBV7-9
cdr3_aa: CASSSDGEAGQPQHF
cdr3_nt: TGTGCCAGCAGTTCTGACGGGGAGGCAGGTCAGCCCCAGCATTTT

d_call: TRBD1
j_call: TRBJ2-3
clone_size: few
v_call: TRBV7-9
cdr3_aa: CAILLRDRVADTQYF
cdr3_nt: TGTGCCATCCTTCTCCGGGACAGGGTCGCAGATACGCAGTATTTT

d_call: NA
j_call: TRBJ2-5
clone_size: NA
v_call: TRBV20-1
cdr3_aa: CRARVRETQYF
cdr3_nt: TGCAGGGCTAGGGTGAGGGAGACCCAGTACTTC

d_call: NA
j_call: TRBJ2-7
clone_size: NA
v_call: TRBV6-2/TRBV6-3
cdr3_aa: CASSYGPGSTYEQYF
cdr3_nt: TGTGCCAGCAGTTACGGGCCAGGGTCAACCTACGAGCAGTACTTC